One and the same sample provided the 11 T cell receptor beta chains below, sequenced in a study of cytomegalovirus exposure and HLA in healthy donors. 60 Vbeta and 13 Jbeta primers were used in PCR. Here immunoSEQ multiplex PCR was the method, and the copy in TCRdb shows in-frame clones only, minus some. The sample gives 50,000 to 70,000 clones, about 78% of which show up once; over 2.5% is in the top ten. What was sequenced was PBMCs. These TCRs come from a girl aged 10-17 years in good health and CMV-seropositive.

V gene TRBV10-2 combines with J gene TRBJ2-5; a weak D match, TRBD2 (6 bases). The ends were cut back, 0 bases at V and 2 bases at J, with 13 bases in the middle. The CDR3 extends over 16 amino acids. Germline loops: CDR1 WSHSY, CDR2 SAAADI. This chain's CDR3 is CASSESDYSAQETQYF. DNA of the CDR3: TGCGCCAGCAGTGAGTCGGACTACAGCGCTCAAGAGACCCAGTACTTC.

The V and J genes are TRBV28 and TRBJ2-7; TRBD1 matches at 7 bases. The junction had 4 bases not matched to a gene; V was cut back by 5 bases and J by 3 bases. The CDR3 contains 13 residues. Germline V gene data show CDR1 as MDHEN and CDR2 as SYDVKM. This CDR3 is CASSRDSLYEQYF. CDR3 nucleotides: TGTGCCAGCAGTCGGGACAGCCTCTACGAGCAGTACTTC.

This chain connects TRBV9 to TRBJ1-2; a weak D match, TRBD1 (5 bases). Germline V lookup: CDR1 SGDLS, CDR2 YYNGEE. With 0 bases removed from V and 5 bases from J, the gap between germline ends came to 14 bases. The CDR3 has 15 residues. CDR3: CASSVGSLGDYGYTF. The CDR3 DNA follows: TGTGCCAGCAGCGTAGGGTCCCTAGGGGATTATGGCTACACCTTC.

V usage is TRBV11-2 and J usage is TRBJ2-4; TRBD1 matches at 8 bases. The CDR3 totals 15 residues. Losses at the gene ends were 6 bases for V and 3 bases for J; bases not matched to a gene: 7. Germline CDR1 SGHAT, CDR2 FQNNGV. The CDR3 DNA reads TGTGCCAGCAGACGGACAGGGTCCTTCAAAAACATTCAGTACTTC. It yields the protein CASRRTGSFKNIQYF. The full variable domain, completed using reference TRBV11-2 and TRBJ2-4, is EAGVAQSPRYKIIEKRQSVAFWCNPISGHATLYWYQQILGQGPKLLIQFQNNGVVDDSQLPKDRFSAERLKGVDSTLKIQPAKLEDSAVYLCASRRTGSFKNIQYFGAGTRLSVL.

The J gene is TRBJ1-6, the V gene TRBV7-6; possible D gene TRBD1, 5 bases. V was cut by 1 base and J by 7 bases, with 11 bases left in between. The CDR3 consists of 15 residues. Germline-derived CDR1 and CDR2 are SGHVS and FNYEAQ. CDR3 loop: CASSLVVGPNSPLHF. The CDR3 coding sequence is TGTGCCAGCAGCTTAGTGGTGGGGCCCAATTCACCCCTCCACTTT.

This chain connects TRBV18 to TRBJ2-5; either TRBD1 or TRBD2 may fit D (5 bases each). TRBJ2-7 matches the DNA end more closely, so the J call is doubtful. The CDR3 contains 14 residues. CDR1 is KGHSH and CDR2 is LQKENI in the germline V gene. The CDR3 DNA sequence: TGTGCCAGCTCAAGAGGGGCCTCGGACTACGAGCAGTACTTC. It encodes CASSRGASDYEQYF.

The V and J genes are TRBV15 and TRBJ2-3; D might be TRBD1 (6 bases). This CDR3 region has 15 residues. The V gene's germline CDR1 is LNHNV and CDR2 YYDKDF (reference sequence). V lost 0 bases and J 4 bases, leaving 11 bases between the germline ends. The CDR3 spells CATSREDRPPDTQYF. The CDR3, as DNA: TGTGCCACCAGCAGAGAAGACAGGCCCCCAGATACGCAGTATTTT.

V is TRBV10-3 and J is TRBJ1-2, with TRBD1 matching over 8 bases. The germline V gene encodes CDR1 ENHRY and CDR2 SYGVKD. The CDR3 extends over 13 amino acids. V was pared by 8 bases and J by 8 bases, with 10 bases of the junction left unmatched. CDR3 protein: CAIGTDRERGYTF. The CDR3 DNA follows: TGTGCCATCGGGACGGACAGGGAGAGGGGCTACACCTTC.

This chain uses TRBV9 with TRBJ1-2; 12 nucleotides match TRBD1. Germline values: CDR1 SGDLS, CDR2 YYNGEE. This CDR3 is 16 amino acids long. Trimming removed 3 bases from V and 8 bases from J; junction bases left unmatched: 11. The CDR3 DNA reads as TGTGCCAGCAGCGCGAGCCCGGGACAGGGGGCGAAAGGCTACACCTTC. Its protein is CASSASPGQGAKGYTF.

The chain recombines TRBV19 with TRBJ1-5; D might be TRBD1 (6 bases). Germline CDR1 is LNHDA and CDR2 is SQIVND (reference sequence). This CDR3 has 16 amino acids. With 5 bases removed from V and 12 bases from J, the gap between germline ends came to 26 bases. The CDR3 spells CASSAPRQAPGRHQHF. The DNA of the CDR3 is TGTGCCAGTAGTGCCCCAAGACAGGCCCCGGGGCGCCACCAGCATTTT.

The chain joins TRBV30 to TRBJ1-1, with TRBD1 as a possible D gene (6 bases). V lost 2 bases and J lost 1, with 8 bases in between. Germline CDR1 and CDR2: GTSNPN and SVGIG (reference sequence). The CDR3 consists of 13 residues. The CDR3 nucleotides read TGTGCCTGGAGTAGGACAGAGAACACTGAAGCTTTCTTT. Encoded protein: CAWSRTENTEAFF.